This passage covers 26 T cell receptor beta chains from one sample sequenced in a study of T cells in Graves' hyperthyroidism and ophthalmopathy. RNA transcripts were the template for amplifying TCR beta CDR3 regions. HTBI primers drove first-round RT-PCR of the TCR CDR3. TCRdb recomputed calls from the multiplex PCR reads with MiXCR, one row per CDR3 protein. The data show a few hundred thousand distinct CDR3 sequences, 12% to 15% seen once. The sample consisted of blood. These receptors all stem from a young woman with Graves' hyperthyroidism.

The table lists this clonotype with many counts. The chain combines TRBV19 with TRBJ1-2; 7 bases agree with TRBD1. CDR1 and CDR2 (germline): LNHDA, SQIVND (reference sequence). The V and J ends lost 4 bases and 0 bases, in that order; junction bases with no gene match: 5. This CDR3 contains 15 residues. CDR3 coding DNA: TGTGCCAGTAGTACGACAGGGTTGACTAACTATGGCTACACCTTC. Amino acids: CASSTTGLTNYGYTF.

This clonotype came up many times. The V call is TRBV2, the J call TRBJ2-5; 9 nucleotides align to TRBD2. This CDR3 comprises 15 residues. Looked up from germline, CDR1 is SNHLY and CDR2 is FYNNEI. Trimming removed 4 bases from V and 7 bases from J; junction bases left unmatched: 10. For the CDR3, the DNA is TGTGCCAGCAGTGTTGCTAGCGGGACTCATGGGACCCAGTACTTC. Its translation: CASSVASGTHGTQYF.

CDR3 sequence (DNA): TGTGCCAGCAGGATCAGGGGTGGCGGCTACACCTTC. Residues: CASRIRGGGYTF. This chain joins TRBV27 and TRBJ1-2, with a weak D call TRBD1 (6 bases). The CDR3 runs 12 residues. Trimming cost V 6 bases and J 8 bases, with 13 bases left between them. Germline assignment: CDR1 MNHEY and CDR2 SMNVEV (reference sequence).

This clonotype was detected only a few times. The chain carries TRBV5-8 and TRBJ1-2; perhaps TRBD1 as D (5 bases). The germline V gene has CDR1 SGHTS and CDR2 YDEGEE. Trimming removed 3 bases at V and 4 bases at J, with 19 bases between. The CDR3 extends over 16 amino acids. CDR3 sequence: CASSSKHGTVLYGYTF. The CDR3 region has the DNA TGTGCCAGCAGCTCGAAACACGGGACGGTACTCTATGGCTACACCTTC.

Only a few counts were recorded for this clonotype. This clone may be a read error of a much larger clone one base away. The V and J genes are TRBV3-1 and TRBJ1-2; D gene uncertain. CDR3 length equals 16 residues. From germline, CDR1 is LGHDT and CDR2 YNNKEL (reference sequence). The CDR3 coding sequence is TGTACCAGCAGCCAAGAAACCGGGCCTGGGAGCTATGGCTACACCTTC. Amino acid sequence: CTSSQETGPGSYGYTF.

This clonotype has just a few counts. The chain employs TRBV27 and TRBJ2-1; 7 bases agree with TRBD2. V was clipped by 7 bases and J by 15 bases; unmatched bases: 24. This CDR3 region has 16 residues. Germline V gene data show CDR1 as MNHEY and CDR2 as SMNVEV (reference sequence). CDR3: CASKRGRKGEIFPVFF. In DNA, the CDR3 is TGTGCCAGCAAGCGGGGCCGGAAAGGAGAGATCTTCCCTGTGTTCTTC.

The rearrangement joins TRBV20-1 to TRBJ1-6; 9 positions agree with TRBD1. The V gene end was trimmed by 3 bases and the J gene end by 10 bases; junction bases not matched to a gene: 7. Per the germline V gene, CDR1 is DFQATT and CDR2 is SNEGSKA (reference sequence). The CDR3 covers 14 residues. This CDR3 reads CSARLGQGKSPLHF. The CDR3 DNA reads TGCAGTGCTAGGCTGGGACAGGGAAAATCACCCCTCCACTTT.

CDR3 bases: TGCGCCAGCAGCTTGGGGCGACAGGGGGCAGGTACTGAAGCTTTCTTT. Translation gives CASSLGRQGAGTEAFF. The J gene is TRBJ1-1, the V gene TRBV5-1; TRBD1 matches 10 bases. Germline V gene data show CDR1 as SGHRS and CDR2 as YFSETQ. The CDR3 contains 16 residues. The V gene end was trimmed by 0 bases and the J gene end by 5 bases; junction bases not matched to a gene: 7.

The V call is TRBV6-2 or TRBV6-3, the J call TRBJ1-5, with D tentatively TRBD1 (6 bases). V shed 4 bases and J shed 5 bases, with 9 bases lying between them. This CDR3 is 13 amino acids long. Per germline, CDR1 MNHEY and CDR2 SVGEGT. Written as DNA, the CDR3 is TGTGCCAGCAGTTTTCAGGGGTATCAGCCCCAGCATTTT. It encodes CASSFQGYQPQHF.

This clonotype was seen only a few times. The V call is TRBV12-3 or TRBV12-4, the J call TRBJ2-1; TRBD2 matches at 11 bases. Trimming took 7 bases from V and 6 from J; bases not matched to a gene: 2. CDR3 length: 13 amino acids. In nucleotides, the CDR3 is TGTGCCAGCACCGGACTAGCGGGCAATGAGCAGTTCTTC. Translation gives CASTGLAGNEQFF.

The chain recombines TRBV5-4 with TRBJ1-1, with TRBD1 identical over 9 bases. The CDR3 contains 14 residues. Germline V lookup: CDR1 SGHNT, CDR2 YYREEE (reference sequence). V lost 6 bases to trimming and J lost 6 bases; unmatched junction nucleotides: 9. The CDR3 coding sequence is TGTGCCAGCATTGGACAGGGGAGGGTAGCTGAAGCTTTCTTT. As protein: CASIGQGRVAEAFF.

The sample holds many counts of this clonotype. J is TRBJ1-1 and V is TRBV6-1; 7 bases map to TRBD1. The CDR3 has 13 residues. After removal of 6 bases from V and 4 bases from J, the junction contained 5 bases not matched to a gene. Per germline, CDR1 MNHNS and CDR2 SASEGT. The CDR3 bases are TGTGCCAGCAGGACAGGGTCCGGCACTGAAGCTTTCTTT. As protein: CASRTGSGTEAFF.

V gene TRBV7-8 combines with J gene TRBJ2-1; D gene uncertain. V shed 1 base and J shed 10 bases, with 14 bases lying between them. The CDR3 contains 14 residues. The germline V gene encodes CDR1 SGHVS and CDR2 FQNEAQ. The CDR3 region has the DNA TGTGCCAGCAGCTTAGGCGGTGGAGCCGAAGAGCAGTTCTTC. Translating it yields CASSLGGGAEEQFF. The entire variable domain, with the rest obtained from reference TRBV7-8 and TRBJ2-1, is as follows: GAGVSQSPRYKVAKRGQDVALRCDPISGHVSLFWYQQALGQGPEFLTYFQNEAQLDKSGLPSDRFFAERPEGSVSTLKIQRTQQEDSAVYLCASSLGGGAEEQFFGPGTRLTVL.

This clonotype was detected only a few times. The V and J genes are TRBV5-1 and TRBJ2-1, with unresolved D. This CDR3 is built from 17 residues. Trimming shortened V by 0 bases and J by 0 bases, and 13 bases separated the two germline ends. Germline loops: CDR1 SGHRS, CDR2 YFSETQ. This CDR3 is CASSLDGVPSSYNEQFF. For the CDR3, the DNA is TGCGCCAGCAGCTTGGACGGCGTTCCGAGCTCCTACAATGAGCAGTTCTTC.

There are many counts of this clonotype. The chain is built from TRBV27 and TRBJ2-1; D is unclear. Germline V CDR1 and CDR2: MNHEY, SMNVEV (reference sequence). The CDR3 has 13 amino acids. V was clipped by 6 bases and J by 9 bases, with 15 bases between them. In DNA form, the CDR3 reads TGTGCCAGCAGCGCTACCAGCTGGGGTGAGCAGTTCTTC. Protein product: CASSATSWGEQFF.

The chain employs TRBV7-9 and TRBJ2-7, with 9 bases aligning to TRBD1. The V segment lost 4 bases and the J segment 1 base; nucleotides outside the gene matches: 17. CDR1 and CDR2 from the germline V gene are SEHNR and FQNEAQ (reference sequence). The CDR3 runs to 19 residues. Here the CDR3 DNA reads TGTGCCAGCAGCTCAATCCGGGACAGGGTGAAGCAAAGGTCCTACGAGCAGTACTTC. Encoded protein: CASSSIRDRVKQRSYEQYF.

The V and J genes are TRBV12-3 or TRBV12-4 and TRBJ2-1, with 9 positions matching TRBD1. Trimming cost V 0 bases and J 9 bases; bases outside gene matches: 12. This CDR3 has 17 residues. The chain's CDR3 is CASSLARGTGILVEQFF. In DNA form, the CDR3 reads TGTGCCAGCAGTTTAGCGAGGGGGACAGGGATCTTGGTTGAGCAGTTCTTC.

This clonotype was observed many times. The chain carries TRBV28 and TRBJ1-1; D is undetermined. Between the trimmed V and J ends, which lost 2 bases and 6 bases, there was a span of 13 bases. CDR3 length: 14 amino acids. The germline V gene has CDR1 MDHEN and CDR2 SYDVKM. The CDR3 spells CASSLKGLLAEAFF. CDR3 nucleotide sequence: TGTGCCAGCAGTTTAAAGGGTTTGCTTGCTGAAGCTTTCTTT. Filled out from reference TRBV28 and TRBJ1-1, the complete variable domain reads DVKVTQSSRYLVKRTGEKVFLECVQDMDHENMFWYRQDPGLGLRLIYFSYDVKMKEKGDIPEGYSVSREKKERFSLILESASTNQTSMYLCASSLKGLLAEAFFGQGTRLTVV.

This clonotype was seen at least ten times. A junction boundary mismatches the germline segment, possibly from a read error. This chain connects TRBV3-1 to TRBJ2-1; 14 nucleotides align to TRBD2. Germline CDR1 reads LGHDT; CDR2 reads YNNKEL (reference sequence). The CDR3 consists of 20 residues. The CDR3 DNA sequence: TGTGCCAGCAGCCCCGGGACTAGCGGGAGATGGGCGTCCTCCAACAATGAGCAGTTCTTC. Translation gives CASSPGTSGRWASSNNEQFF.

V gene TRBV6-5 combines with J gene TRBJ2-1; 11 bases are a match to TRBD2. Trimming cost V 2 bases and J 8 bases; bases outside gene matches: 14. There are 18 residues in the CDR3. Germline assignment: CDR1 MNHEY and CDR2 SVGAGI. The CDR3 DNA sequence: TGTGCCAGCAGTTACAGTGTTTATGATCCTAGCGGGAGGTATGAGCAGTTCTTC. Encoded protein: CASSYSVYDPSGRYEQFF.

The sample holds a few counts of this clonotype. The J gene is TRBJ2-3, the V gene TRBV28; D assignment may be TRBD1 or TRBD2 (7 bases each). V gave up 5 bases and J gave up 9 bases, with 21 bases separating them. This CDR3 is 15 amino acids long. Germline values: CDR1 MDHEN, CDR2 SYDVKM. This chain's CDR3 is CASSPGGTADLTQYF. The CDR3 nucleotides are TGTGCCAGCAGTCCCGGGGGGACAGCCGACTTAACGCAGTATTTT.

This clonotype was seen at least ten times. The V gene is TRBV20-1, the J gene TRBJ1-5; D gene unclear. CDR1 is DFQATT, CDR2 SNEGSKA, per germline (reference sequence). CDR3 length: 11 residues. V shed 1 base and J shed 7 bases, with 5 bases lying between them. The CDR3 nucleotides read TGCAGTGCTAGAGGTGGGCAGCCCCAGCATTTT. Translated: CSARGGQPQHF.

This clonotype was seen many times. The CDR3 bases are TGTGCCAGCTTTACCTACAGGGGGCAAGGGGGCAATCAGCCCCAGCATTTT. Translation: CASFTYRGQGGNQPQHF. The chain recombines TRBV28 with TRBJ1-5, with TRBD1 matching 9 bases. The CDR3 spans 17 residues. The V and J ends lost 8 bases and 2 bases, in that order; junction bases with no gene match: 13. The germline gives CDR1 MDHEN, CDR2 SYDVKM.

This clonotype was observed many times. The CDR3 protein is CASSPTGTSGRSSSYNEQFF. For the CDR3, the DNA is TGTGCCAGCAGCCCAACAGGGACTAGCGGGAGGTCGAGCTCCTACAATGAGCAGTTCTTC. This chain links TRBV7-3 with TRBJ2-1; 15 bases agree with TRBD2. Germline CDR1 SGHTA, CDR2 FQGTGA. With V trimmed by 5 bases and J by 0 bases, 11 bases remained unmatched. The CDR3 is made up of 20 amino acids.

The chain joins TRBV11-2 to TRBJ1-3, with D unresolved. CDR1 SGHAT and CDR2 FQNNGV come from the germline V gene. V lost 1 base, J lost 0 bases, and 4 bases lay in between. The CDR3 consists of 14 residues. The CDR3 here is CASSLVFSGNTIYF. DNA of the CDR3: TGTGCCAGCAGCTTAGTCTTCTCTGGAAACACCATATATTTT.

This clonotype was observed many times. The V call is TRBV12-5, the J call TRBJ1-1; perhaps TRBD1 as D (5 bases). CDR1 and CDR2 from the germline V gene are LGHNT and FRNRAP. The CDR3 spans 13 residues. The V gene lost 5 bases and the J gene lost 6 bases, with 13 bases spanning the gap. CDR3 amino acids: CASGLQWGAEAFF. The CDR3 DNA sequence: TGTGCTAGTGGTCTCCAGTGGGGGGCTGAAGCTTTCTTT.